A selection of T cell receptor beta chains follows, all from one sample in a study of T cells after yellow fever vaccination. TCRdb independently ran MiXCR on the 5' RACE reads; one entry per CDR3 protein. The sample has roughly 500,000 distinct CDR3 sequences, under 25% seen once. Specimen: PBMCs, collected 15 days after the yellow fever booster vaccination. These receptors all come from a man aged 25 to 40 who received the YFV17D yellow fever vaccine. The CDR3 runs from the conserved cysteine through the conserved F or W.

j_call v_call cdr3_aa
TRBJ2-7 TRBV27 CASAQARSGRGRNEQYF
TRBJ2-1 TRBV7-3 CASSQAGTSDEQFF
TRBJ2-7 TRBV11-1 CASSLTSAGLFHGGEQYF
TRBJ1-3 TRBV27 CASTYRAGQGNTIYF
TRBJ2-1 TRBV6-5 CASSTALSEQFF
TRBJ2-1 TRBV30 CAWGHGRSYNEQFF
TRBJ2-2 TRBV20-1 CSARGTSGVNTGELFF
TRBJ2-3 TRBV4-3 CASSQEIESTDTQYF
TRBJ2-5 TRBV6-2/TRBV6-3 CASSQSPHRDRGRETQYF
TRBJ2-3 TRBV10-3 CAISESTSDTQYF
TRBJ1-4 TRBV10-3 CAISPDRGREKLFF
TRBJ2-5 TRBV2 CASSIGAGQETQYF
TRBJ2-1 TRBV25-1 CASSEPSPTGTYNEQFF
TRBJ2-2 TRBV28 CASRLGGPLIAGELFF
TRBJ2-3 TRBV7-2 CASSLLGLASTDTQYF
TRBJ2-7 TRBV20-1 CSAREGLAATYEQYF
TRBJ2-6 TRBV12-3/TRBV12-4 CASSFGQFSGANVLTF
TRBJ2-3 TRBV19 CASSILLGGDTQYF
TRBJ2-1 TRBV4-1 CASSQESGAGGLFNEQFF
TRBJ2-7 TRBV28 CASSNPGLAGSYEQYF
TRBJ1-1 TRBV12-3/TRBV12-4 CASSRTWGTSAEAFF
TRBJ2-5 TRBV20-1 CSARRSLTGKTQYF
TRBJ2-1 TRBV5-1 CASMWGEIYNEQFF
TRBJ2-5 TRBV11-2 CASSIRTGPETQYF
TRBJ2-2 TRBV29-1 CSVGLRGSGGELFF
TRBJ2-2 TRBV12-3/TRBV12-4 CASSFGTSGNTGELFF
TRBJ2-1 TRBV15 CATSREADSYNEQFF
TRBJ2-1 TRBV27 CASSPAASGNEQFF
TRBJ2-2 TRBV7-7 CASSLTAGAYSGELFF
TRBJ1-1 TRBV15 CATSRGMTGKVTEAFF
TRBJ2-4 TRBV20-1 CSAPGTSGSLAKNIQYF
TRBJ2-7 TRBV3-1 CASSPTASAAYEQYF
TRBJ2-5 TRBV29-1 CSVKHLQETQYF
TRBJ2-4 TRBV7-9 CASKGGGKNIQYF
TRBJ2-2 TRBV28 CASSPGALASGELFF
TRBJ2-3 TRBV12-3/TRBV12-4 CASSWGRADTQYF
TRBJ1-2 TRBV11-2 CASSRTGADYGYTF
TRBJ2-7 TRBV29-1 CSALDRGYEQYF
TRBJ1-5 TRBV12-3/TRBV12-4 CASRLAAGQPQHF
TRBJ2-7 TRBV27 CASSFAPRGEQYF
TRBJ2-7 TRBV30 CAWSEGNHEQYF
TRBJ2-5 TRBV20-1 CSARGETGLETQYF
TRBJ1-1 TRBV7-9 CASRRDRNTEAFF
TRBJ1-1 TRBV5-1 CASSLEAKNTEAFF
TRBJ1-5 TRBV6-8 CASSPSRVGKPQHF
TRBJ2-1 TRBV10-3 CAISGPQRQQFF
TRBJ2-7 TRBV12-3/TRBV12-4 CASTSTGAYEQYF
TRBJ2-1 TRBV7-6 CASSFFGRGYNEQFF
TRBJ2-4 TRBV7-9 CASSFLTGTKNIQYF
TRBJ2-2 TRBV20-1 CSALGTSGVHTGELFF
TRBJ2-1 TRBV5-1 CASSISASNEQFF
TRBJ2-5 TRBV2 CASKGPLEETQYF
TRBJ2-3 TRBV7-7 CASSLGHGTDTQYF
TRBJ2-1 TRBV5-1 CASTKGLRGANNEQFF